Following are 20 T cell receptor beta chains from one sample sequenced in a study of blood T cell repertoires in COVID-19. Produced via immunoSEQ multiplex PCR; TCRdb's table is partial and in-frame only. The data contain about 200,000 clones, 84% of them singletons. Sequences were obtained from peripheral blood. The source is a woman aged 50 to 60 with active or convalescent COVID-19.

This sequence joins TRBV30 and TRBJ1-6, with 7 bases matching TRBD1. CDR3 length: 18 amino acids. Germline V gives CDR1 GTSNPN, CDR2 SVGIG (reference sequence). V lost 1 base, J lost 4 bases, and 13 bases stayed unmatched. CDR3 amino acids: CAWSGGPDRSRYNSPLHF. The DNA of the CDR3 is TGTGCCTGGAGTGGGGGCCCGGACAGGTCAAGGTATAATTCACCCCTCCACTTT.

The V gene is TRBV7-3, the J gene TRBJ1-1; D not certain. The V end was cut by 2 bases, the J end by 1 base, with 8 bases between. The CDR3 has 14 residues. Germline values: CDR1 SGHTA, CDR2 FQGTGA. The CDR3, as DNA: TGTGCCAGCAGCTTATCAGCAGGGAACACTGAAGCTTTCTTT. This translates into CASSLSAGNTEAFF. Full variable domain (missing parts from reference TRBV7-3 and TRBJ1-1): GAGVSQTPSNKVTEKGKYVELRCDPISGHTALYWYRQSLGQGPEFLIYFQGTGAADDSGLPNDRFFAVRPEGSVSTLKIQRTERGDSAVYLCASSLSAGNTEAFFGQGTRLTVV.

J is TRBJ1-5 and V is TRBV5-6; weak D call: TRBD1 (6 bases). Germline V lookup: CDR1 SGHDT, CDR2 YYEEEE. V gave up 0 bases and J gave up 5 bases, with 12 bases separating them. The CDR3 extends over 15 amino acids. CDR3 DNA sequence: TGTGCCAGCAGCTTGGGGGGGCTTCGGGATCAGCCCCAGCATTTT. Translating gives CASSLGGLRDQPQHF. The full variable domain, in which reference TRBV5-6 and TRBJ1-5 provide the parts outside the CDR3, is DAGVTQSPTHLIKTRGQQVTLRCSPKSGHDTVSWYQQALGQGPQFIFQYYEEEERQRGNFPDRFSGHQFPNYSSELNVNALLLGDSALYLCASSLGGLRDQPQHFGDGTRLSIL.

The chain employs TRBV5-4 and TRBJ1-1; D possibly corresponds to TRBD1 (5 bases). Germline loops: CDR1 SGHNT, CDR2 YYREEE (reference sequence). This CDR3 has 14 residues. The V end lost 2 bases, the J end lost 2 bases, and 10 bases lay between the germline ends. CDR3 nucleotides: TGTGCCAGCAGCTTCTGGGGCAGAAACACTGAAGCTTTCTTT. Translation: CASSFWGRNTEAFF.

The chain joins TRBV6-6 to TRBJ2-2; TRBD2 might be the D (6 bases). Germline loops: CDR1 MNHNY, CDR2 SVGAGI (reference sequence). The CDR3 consists of 15 residues. Trimming took off 7 bases at V and 5 bases at J, with 17 bases between the two ends. The CDR3 region has the DNA TGTGCCAGCACACGTGGACTACGACCGACCGGGGAGCTGTTTTTT. Translating it yields CASTRGLRPTGELFF.

The V gene is TRBV7-2, the J gene TRBJ2-1; no definite D call. CDR1 SGHTA and CDR2 FQGNSA come from the germline V gene. V lost 1 base and J 4 bases, leaving 8 bases between the germline ends. The CDR3 has 14 amino acids. The CDR3 sequence is CASSLDGRYNEQFF. The CDR3 DNA sequence: TGTGCCAGCAGCTTAGATGGCAGATACAATGAGCAGTTCTTC.

This chain links TRBV5-4 with TRBJ2-7; D perhaps matches TRBD1 (6 bases). Germline CDR1 reads SGHNT; CDR2 reads YYREEE (reference sequence). Deletions cut 6 bases from V and 0 bases from J, with 10 bases between. The CDR3 is 13 amino acids. Written as DNA, the CDR3 is TGTGCCAGCAAGTTACAGGGCTCCTACGAGCAGTACGTC. Its translation is CASKLQGSYEQYV.

CDR3 DNA sequence: TGTGCCAGCAGTTACGGGCAGGGGGGCACTGAAGCTTTCTTT. Amino acid sequence: CASSYGQGGTEAFF. The V and J genes are TRBV6-6 and TRBJ1-1, with 7 bases lining up with TRBD1. CDR1 MNHNY and CDR2 SVGAGI come from the germline V gene (reference sequence). J lost 4 bases, V lost 2 bases, and 4 bases had no gene match. The CDR3 loop spans 14 amino acids.

The rearrangement links TRBV11-2 to TRBJ2-2; 8 bases agree with TRBD1. The germline V gene encodes CDR1 SGHAT and CDR2 FQNNGV. The CDR3 extends over 16 amino acids. J gave up 5 bases and V 2 bases, and 7 bases lay outside the gene matches. The CDR3 spells CASSLRDRSATGELFF. CDR3 nucleotide sequence: TGTGCCAGCAGCTTAAGGGACAGGTCCGCAACCGGGGAGCTGTTTTTT.

This clone was counted once. The chain couples TRBV5-1 to TRBJ2-7; a weak D match, TRBD2 (5 bases). CDR1 SGHRS and CDR2 YFSETQ come from the germline V gene. The CDR3 extends over 19 amino acids. V lost 0 bases and J 3 bases, leaving 25 bases between the germline ends. The CDR3 sequence is CASSLVPSPHLVSSYEQYF. CDR3 DNA: TGCGCCAGCAGCTTGGTTCCTAGCCCACACCTCGTGTCTAGCTACGAGCAGTACTTC.

The genes are TRBV18 and TRBJ1-2, with D perhaps matching TRBD1 (6 bases). Trimming shortened V by 3 bases and J by 4 bases, and 15 bases separated the two germline ends. The germline V gene encodes CDR1 KGHSH and CDR2 LQKENI. This CDR3 is built from 15 residues. Here the CDR3 reads CASSPSLGGGYGYTF. CDR3 bases: TGTGCCAGCTCACCGTCCCTTGGGGGCGGCTATGGCTACACCTTC.

V is TRBV11-2 and J is TRBJ2-7; D might be TRBD2 (5 bases). V was shortened by 0 bases and J by 7 bases, with 10 bases between the two germline ends. This CDR3 spans 13 amino acids. Per germline, CDR1 SGHAT and CDR2 FQNNGV. CDR3: CASSLDIRGEQYF. In DNA, the CDR3 is TGTGCCAGCAGCTTAGATATTAGAGGGGAGCAGTACTTC.

The chain carries TRBV28 and TRBJ1-5; D is possibly TRBD1 (5 bases). The V gene lost 4 bases and the J gene lost 7 bases, with 14 bases spanning the gap. Germline V CDR1 and CDR2: MDHEN, SYDVKM. The CDR3 has 14 residues. For the CDR3, the DNA is TGTGCCAGCAGTTCGGACATGGGGGGGCAGCCCCAGCATTTT. Protein: CASSSDMGGQPQHF.

The chain combines TRBV9 with TRBJ1-5; 7 nucleotides line up with TRBD1. Germline CDR1 reads SGDLS; CDR2 reads YYNGEE. The CDR3 runs 15 residues. The V gene end was trimmed by 2 bases and the J gene end by 6 bases; junction bases not matched to a gene: 8. The CDR3 loop reads CASSVNTGVGQPQHF. DNA of the CDR3: TGTGCCAGCAGCGTCAATACAGGGGTGGGTCAGCCCCAGCATTTT.

The chain joins TRBV4-1 to TRBJ1-4, with no clear D. Germline values: CDR1 MGHRA, CDR2 YSYEKL. The CDR3 is 10 amino acids. Trimming removed 9 bases from V and 8 bases from J, with 7 bases in between. The CDR3 nucleotides read TGCGCCAGGTCGTCGGAAAAACTGTTTTTT. This encodes CARSSEKLFF.

The chain has TRBV9 and TRBJ2-2; 7 nucleotides line up with TRBD1. V was clipped by 9 bases and J by 0 bases; unmatched bases: 5. CDR1 is SGDLS, CDR2 YYNGEE, per germline. This CDR3 comprises 14 residues. Written as DNA, the CDR3 is TGTGCCACCAGGGGGAGCCCGAACACCGGGGAGCTGTTTTTT. It translates to CATRGSPNTGELFF.

The J gene is TRBJ2-2, the V gene TRBV7-3; D ambiguous. With 5 bases removed from V and 3 bases from J, the gap between germline ends came to 4 bases. The CDR3 sequence is 12 residues long. The germline V gene encodes CDR1 SGHTA and CDR2 FQGTGA. The DNA of the CDR3 is TGTGCCAGCAGCCCGTACACCGGGGAGCTGTTTTTT. As protein: CASSPYTGELFF.

This clone occurred a few times. The rearrangement uses TRBV9 and TRBJ2-6; TRBD2 matches at 9 bases. V shed 4 bases, J shed 1 base, and the junction held 12 bases outside the gene matches. The CDR3 covers 19 residues. Per germline, CDR1 SGDLS and CDR2 YYNGEE. The CDR3 reads CASSPPDVAGVSGANVLTF. CDR3 bases: TGTGCCAGCAGCCCACCCGATGTAGCGGGAGTGTCTGGGGCCAACGTCCTGACTTTC.

The V call is TRBV5-1, the J call TRBJ2-3; D gene unclear. Per the germline V gene, CDR1 is SGHRS and CDR2 is YFSETQ. Trimming took off 4 bases at V and 3 bases at J, with 9 bases between the two ends. The CDR3 extends over 13 amino acids. The CDR3 is CASSARQTDTQYF. The CDR3 DNA reads as TGCGCCAGCAGCGCCCGTCAGACAGATACGCAGTATTTT. Full variable domain (rest looked up from reference TRBV5-1 and TRBJ2-3): KAGVTQTPRYLIKTRGQQVTLSCSPISGHRSVSWYQQTPGQGLQFLFEYFSETQRNKGNFPGRFSGRQFSNSRSEMNVSTLELGDSALYLCASSARQTDTQYFGPGTRLTVL.

This chain uses TRBV19 with TRBJ2-1; 7 nucleotides align to TRBD2. The germline gives CDR1 LNHDA, CDR2 SQIVND (reference sequence). V gave up 3 bases and J gave up 3 bases; unmatched junction bases: 8. The CDR3 covers 16 residues. This CDR3 is CASSIGSGVNYNEQFF. The CDR3 DNA sequence: TGTGCCAGTAGTATCGGAAGCGGGGTCAACTACAATGAGCAGTTCTTC.